A selection of T cell receptor beta chains follows, all from one sample in a study of OX40 agonist ivuxolimab in advanced cancers. Assay used: immunoSEQ multiplex PCR; TCRdb lists only in-frame clones, some missing. This sample has about 27,000 clones, with under 90% found just once. This specimen was CD4+ or CD8+ T cells sorted from blood, taken in a trial of the OX40 agonist ivuxolimab. Receptors originate from an adult with an advanced solid tumor such as melanoma, head and neck, liver or kidney cancer. CDR3s include the opening cysteine and the closing phenylalanine or tryptophan.

V gene: TRBV6-5
J gene: TRBJ1-5
CDR3 protein: CASSRDSYSNQPQHF

V gene: TRBV6-5
J gene: TRBJ2-1
CDR3 protein: CASSYSGLAGDTEQFF

V gene: TRBV18
J gene: TRBJ2-7
CDR3 protein: CASSLPDVGYEQYF

V gene: TRBV30
J gene: TRBJ2-5
CDR3 protein: CAWSGGRDQETQYF

V gene: TRBV2
J gene: TRBJ1-1
CDR3 protein: CASSEAAMNTEAFF

V gene: TRBV19
J gene: TRBJ1-5
CDR3 protein: CASSMMGAYQPQHF

V gene: TRBV13
J gene: TRBJ2-7
CDR3 protein: CASSSALNGYEQYF

V gene: TRBV5-1
J gene: TRBJ2-7
CDR3 protein: CASSLTGQVSYEQYF

V gene: TRBV7-8
J gene: TRBJ1-5
CDR3 protein: CASSLGDFRGNQPQHF

V gene: TRBV7-8
J gene: TRBJ2-7
CDR3 protein: CASSLGTASYEQYF

V gene: TRBV12-5
J gene: TRBJ2-7
CDR3 protein: CASGRGQGAHYEQYF

V gene: TRBV1
J gene: TRBJ2-7
CDR3 protein: CTSSQDWERGPAYEQYF

V gene: TRBV6-5
J gene: TRBJ2-1
CDR3 protein: CASSLTESSYNEQFF

V gene: TRBV2
J gene: TRBJ2-7
CDR3 protein: CASRGDSHEQYF

V gene: TRBV6-6
J gene: TRBJ2-4
CDR3 protein: CASSYSGGLDKNIQYF

V gene: TRBV6-1
J gene: TRBJ2-3
CDR3 protein: CASSEGVHGTDTQYF

V gene: TRBV4-1
J gene: TRBJ1-2
CDR3 protein: CASSPVGPRGYTF

V gene: TRBV6-5
J gene: TRBJ2-2
CDR3 protein: CASTTGKTGELFF

V gene: TRBV6-6
J gene: TRBJ1-2
CDR3 protein: CASLASSLVYTF

V gene: TRBV5-1
J gene: TRBJ2-1
CDR3 protein: CASSYPIDNEQFF

V gene: TRBV14
J gene: TRBJ2-2
CDR3 protein: CASSPRQPTGELFF

V gene: TRBV30
J gene: TRBJ2-1
CDR3 protein: CASTWGPPSEQFF

V gene: TRBV13
J gene: TRBJ2-1
CDR3 protein: CASSLLYGSYNEQFF

V gene: TRBV7-8
J gene: TRBJ2-4
CDR3 protein: CASSLGWGLRGNIQYF

V gene: TRBV2
J gene: TRBJ1-6
CDR3 protein: CASSELGTGYSPLHF

V gene: TRBV9
J gene: TRBJ2-1
CDR3 protein: CASSVVSSSYNEQFF

V gene: TRBV10-3
J gene: TRBJ1-4
CDR3 protein: CAISDHRQGSTNEKLFF

V gene: TRBV7-9
J gene: TRBJ2-1
CDR3 protein: CASSSPTSGIYNEQFF

V gene: TRBV29-1
J gene: TRBJ2-3
CDR3 protein: CSVDDTSTDTQYF

V gene: TRBV4-1
J gene: TRBJ2-1
CDR3 protein: CASSQDGVEGLSRDEQFF

V gene: TRBV5-4
J gene: TRBJ2-1
CDR3 protein: CASSPDYNEQFF

V gene: TRBV10-1
J gene: TRBJ2-5
CDR3 protein: CASSESGDQETQYF